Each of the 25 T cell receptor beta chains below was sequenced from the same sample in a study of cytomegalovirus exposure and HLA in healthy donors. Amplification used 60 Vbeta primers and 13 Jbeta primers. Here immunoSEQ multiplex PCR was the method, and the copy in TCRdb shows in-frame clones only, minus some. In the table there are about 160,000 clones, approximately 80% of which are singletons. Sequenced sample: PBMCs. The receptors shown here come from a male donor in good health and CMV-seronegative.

The CDR3 DNA follows: TGTGCCATCAGTGAGGGCCGGGACTTTGTTGAGCAGTTCTTC. Protein: CAISEGRDFVEQFF. The rearrangement joins TRBV10-3 to TRBJ2-1; a possible D gene is TRBD2 (6 bases). The CDR3 sequence is 14 residues long. Trimming took off 2 bases at V and 9 bases at J, with 14 bases between the two ends. CDR1 and CDR2 (germline): ENHRY, SYGVKD.

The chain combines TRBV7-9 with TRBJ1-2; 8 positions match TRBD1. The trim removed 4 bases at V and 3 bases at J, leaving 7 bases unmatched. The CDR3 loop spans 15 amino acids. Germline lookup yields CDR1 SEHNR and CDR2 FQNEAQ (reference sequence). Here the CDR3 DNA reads TGTGCCAGCAGCTCCGTGGACAGGGTCGACTATGGCTACACCTTC. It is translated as CASSSVDRVDYGYTF.

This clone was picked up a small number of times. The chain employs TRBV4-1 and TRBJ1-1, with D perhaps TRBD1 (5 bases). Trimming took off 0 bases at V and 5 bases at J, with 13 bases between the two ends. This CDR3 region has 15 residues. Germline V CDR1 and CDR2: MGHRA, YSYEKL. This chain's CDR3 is CASSQEPGGGTEAFF. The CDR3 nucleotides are TGCGCCAGCAGCCAAGAGCCTGGGGGAGGAACTGAAGCTTTCTTT.

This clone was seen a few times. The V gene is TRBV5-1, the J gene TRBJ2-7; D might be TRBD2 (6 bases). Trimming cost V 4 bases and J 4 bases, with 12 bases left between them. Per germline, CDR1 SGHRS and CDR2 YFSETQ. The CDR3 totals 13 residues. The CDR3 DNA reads TGCGCCAGCAGCAAAAGGGAGGATTACGAGCAGTACTTC. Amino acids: CASSKREDYEQYF. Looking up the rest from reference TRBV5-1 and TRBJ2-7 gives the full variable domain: KAGVTQTPRYLIKTRGQQVTLSCSPISGHRSVSWYQQTPGQGLQFLFEYFSETQRNKGNFPGRFSGRQFSNSRSEMNVSTLELGDSALYLCASSKREDYEQYFGPGTRLTVT.

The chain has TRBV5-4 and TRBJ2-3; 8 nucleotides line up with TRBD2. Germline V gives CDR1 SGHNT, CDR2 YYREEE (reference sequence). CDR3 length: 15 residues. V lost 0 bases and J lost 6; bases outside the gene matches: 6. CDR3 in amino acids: CASSLGGGLSDTQYF. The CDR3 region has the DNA TGTGCCAGCAGCTTGGGCGGGGGGTTAAGCGATACGCAGTATTTT.

Here the CDR3 DNA reads TGTGCCAGCGGGCAGGGGCTCGAGCAGTACTTC. Amino acids: CASGQGLEQYF. V gene TRBV7-9 combines with J gene TRBJ2-7; maybe TRBD1 (6 bases). Trimming pared 8 bases from V and 6 bases from J, leaving 11 bases between. CDR1 and CDR2 from the germline V gene are SEHNR and FQNEAQ (reference sequence). This CDR3 is built from 11 residues.

CDR3 nucleotides: TGCGCCAGCAGATTAACAGGGGAGCACGAGCAGTACTTC. It codes for CASRLTGEHEQYF. V gene TRBV5-1 combines with J gene TRBJ2-7; 7 bases align to TRBD1. Germline V gene lookup returns CDR1 SGHRS and CDR2 YFSETQ. Losses at the gene ends were 5 bases for V and 5 bases for J; bases not matched to a gene: 7. The CDR3 loop spans 13 amino acids.

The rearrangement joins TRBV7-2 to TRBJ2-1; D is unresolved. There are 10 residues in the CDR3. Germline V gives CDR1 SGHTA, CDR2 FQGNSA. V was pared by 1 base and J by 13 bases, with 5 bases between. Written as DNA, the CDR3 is TGTGCCAGCAGCTTAGAACTACAGTTCTTC. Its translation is CASSLELQFF.

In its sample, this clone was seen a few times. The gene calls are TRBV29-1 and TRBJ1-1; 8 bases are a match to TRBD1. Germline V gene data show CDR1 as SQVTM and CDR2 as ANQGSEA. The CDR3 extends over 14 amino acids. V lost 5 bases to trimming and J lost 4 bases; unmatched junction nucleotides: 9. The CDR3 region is CSVKDRVGSTEAFF. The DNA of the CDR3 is TGCAGCGTTAAGGACAGGGTGGGGTCCACTGAAGCTTTCTTT.

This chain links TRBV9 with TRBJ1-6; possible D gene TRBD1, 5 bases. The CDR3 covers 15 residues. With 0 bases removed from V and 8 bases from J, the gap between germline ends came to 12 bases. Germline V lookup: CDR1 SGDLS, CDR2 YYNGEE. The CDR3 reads CASSVGAGRDSPLHF. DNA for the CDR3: TGTGCCAGCAGCGTAGGCGCAGGGAGGGATTCACCCCTCCACTTT. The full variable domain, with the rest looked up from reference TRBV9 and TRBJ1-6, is DSGVTQTPKHLITATGQRVTLRCSPRSGDLSVYWYQQSLDQGLQFLIQYYNGEERAKGNILERFSAQQFPDLHSELNLSSLELGDSALYFCASSVGAGRDSPLHFGNGTRLTVT.

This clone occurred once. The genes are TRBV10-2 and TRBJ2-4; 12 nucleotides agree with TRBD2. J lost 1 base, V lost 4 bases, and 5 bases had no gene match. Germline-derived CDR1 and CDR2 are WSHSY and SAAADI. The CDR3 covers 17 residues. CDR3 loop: CASSVASGGVAKNIQYF. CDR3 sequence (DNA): TGCGCCAGCAGTGTTGCTAGCGGGGGGGTCGCCAAAAACATTCAGTACTTC.

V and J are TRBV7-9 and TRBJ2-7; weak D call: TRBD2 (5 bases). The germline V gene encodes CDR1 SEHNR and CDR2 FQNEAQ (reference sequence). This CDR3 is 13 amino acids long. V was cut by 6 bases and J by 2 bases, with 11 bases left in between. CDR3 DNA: TGTGCCAGCAGTTTCAGGACTGCCTACGAGCAGTACTTC. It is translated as CASSFRTAYEQYF. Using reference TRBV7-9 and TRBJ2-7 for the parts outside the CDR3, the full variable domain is DTGVSQNPRHKITKRGQNVTFRCDPISEHNRLYWYRQTLGQGPEFLTYFQNEAQLEKSRLLSDRFSAERPKGSFSTLEIQRTEQGDSAMYLCASSFRTAYEQYFGPGTRLTVT.

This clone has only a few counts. This chain's CDR3 is CASSPREWTGNQPQHF. The CDR3 DNA reads TGTGCCAGTAGTCCCCGTGAATGGACAGGGAATCAGCCCCAGCATTTT. J is TRBJ1-5 and V is TRBV19; 8 bases line up with TRBD1. Looked up from germline, CDR1 is LNHDA and CDR2 is SQIVND (reference sequence). V was pared by 5 bases and J by 4 bases, with 10 bases of the junction left unmatched. CDR3 length equals 16 residues.

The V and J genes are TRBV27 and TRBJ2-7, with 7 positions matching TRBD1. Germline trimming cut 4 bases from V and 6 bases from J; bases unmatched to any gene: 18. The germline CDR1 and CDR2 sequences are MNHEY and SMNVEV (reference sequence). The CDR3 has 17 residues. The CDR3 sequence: CASSSLLTGTARGEQYF. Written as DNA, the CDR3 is TGTGCCAGCAGTTCCCTCCTTACCGGGACAGCGAGGGGCGAGCAGTACTTC.

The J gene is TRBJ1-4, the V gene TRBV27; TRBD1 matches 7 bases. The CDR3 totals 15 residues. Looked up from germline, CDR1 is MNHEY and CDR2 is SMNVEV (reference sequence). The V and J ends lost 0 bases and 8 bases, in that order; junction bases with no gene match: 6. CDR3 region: CASSLSWQGVEKLFF. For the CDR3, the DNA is TGTGCCAGCAGTTTATCGTGGCAGGGGGTCGAAAAACTGTTTTTT.

This CDR3 reads CATLSTSEYQETQYF. The CDR3 region has the DNA TGTGCCACCTTGTCAACTAGCGAGTACCAAGAGACCCAGTACTTC. The J gene is TRBJ2-5, the V gene TRBV28; 7 bases line up with TRBD2. Germline-derived CDR1 and CDR2 are MDHEN and SYDVKM. This CDR3 spans 15 amino acids. V shed 10 bases, J shed 0 bases, and the junction held 11 bases outside the gene matches.

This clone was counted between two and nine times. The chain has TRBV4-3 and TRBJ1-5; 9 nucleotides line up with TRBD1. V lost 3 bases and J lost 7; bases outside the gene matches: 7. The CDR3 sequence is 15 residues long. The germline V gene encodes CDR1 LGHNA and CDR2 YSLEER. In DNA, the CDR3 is TGCGCCAGCAGCCAGGGGGGACAGGGCGGGCAGCCCCAGCATTTT. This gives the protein CASSQGGQGGQPQHF.

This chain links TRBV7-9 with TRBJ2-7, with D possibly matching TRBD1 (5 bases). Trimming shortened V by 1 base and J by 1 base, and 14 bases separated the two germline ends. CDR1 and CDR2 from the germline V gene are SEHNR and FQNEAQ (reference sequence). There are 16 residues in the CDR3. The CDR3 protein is CASSLVSGSPSYEQYF. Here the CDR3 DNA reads TGTGCCAGCAGCTTAGTCTCAGGGTCACCTTCCTACGAGCAGTACTTC. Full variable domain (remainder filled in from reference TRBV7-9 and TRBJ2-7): DTGVSQNPRHKITKRGQNVTFRCDPISEHNRLYWYRQTLGQGPEFLTYFQNEAQLEKSRLLSDRFSAERPKGSFSTLEIQRTEQGDSAMYLCASSLVSGSPSYEQYFGPGTRLTVT.

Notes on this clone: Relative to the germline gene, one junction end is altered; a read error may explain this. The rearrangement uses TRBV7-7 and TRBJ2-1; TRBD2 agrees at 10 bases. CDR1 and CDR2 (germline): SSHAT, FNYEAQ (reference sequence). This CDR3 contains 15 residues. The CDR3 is CASSLGLAGVNEQFF. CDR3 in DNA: TGTGCTAGCAGCTTAGGCCTAGCGGGGGTCAATGAGCAGTTCTTC.

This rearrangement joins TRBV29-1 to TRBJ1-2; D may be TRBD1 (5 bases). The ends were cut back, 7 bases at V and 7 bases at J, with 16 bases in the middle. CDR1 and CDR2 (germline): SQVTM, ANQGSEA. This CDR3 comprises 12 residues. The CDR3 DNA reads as TGCAGCGCTCCGCGGGGGGGAGCTGGCTACACCTTC. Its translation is CSAPRGGAGYTF.

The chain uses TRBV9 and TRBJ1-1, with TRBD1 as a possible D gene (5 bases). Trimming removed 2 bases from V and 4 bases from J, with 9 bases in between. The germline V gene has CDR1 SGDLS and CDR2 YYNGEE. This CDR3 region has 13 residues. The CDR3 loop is CASSVTGSTEAFF. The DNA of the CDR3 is TGTGCCAGCAGCGTTACAGGTAGCACTGAAGCTTTCTTT.

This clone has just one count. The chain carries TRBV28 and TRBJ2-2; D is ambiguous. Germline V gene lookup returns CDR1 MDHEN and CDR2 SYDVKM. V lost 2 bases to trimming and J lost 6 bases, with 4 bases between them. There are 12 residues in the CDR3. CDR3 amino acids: CASSLTPGELFF. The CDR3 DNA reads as TGTGCCAGCAGTTTAACTCCCGGGGAGCTGTTTTTT.

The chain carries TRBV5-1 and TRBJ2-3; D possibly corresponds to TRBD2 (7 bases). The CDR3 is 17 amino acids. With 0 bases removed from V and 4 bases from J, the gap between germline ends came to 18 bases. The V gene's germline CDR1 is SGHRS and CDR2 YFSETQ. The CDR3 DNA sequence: TGCGCCAGCAGCTTGGAGTCGAGGGGGGGCATATCAGATACGCAGTATTTT. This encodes CASSLESRGGISDTQYF.

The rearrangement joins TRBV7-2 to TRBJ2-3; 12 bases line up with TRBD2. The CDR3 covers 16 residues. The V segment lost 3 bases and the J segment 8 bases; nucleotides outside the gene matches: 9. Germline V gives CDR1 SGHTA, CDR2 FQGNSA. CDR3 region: CASSFVLAGGQGTQYF. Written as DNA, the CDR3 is TGTGCCAGCAGCTTCGTACTAGCGGGAGGCCAAGGTACGCAGTATTTT.

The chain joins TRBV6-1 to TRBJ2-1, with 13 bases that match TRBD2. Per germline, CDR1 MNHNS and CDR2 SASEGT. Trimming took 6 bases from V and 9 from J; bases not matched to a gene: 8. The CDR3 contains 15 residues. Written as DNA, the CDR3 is TGTGCCAGCAGAATAGGACTAGCGGGAGCGGGTGAGCAGTTCTTC. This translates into CASRIGLAGAGEQFF.